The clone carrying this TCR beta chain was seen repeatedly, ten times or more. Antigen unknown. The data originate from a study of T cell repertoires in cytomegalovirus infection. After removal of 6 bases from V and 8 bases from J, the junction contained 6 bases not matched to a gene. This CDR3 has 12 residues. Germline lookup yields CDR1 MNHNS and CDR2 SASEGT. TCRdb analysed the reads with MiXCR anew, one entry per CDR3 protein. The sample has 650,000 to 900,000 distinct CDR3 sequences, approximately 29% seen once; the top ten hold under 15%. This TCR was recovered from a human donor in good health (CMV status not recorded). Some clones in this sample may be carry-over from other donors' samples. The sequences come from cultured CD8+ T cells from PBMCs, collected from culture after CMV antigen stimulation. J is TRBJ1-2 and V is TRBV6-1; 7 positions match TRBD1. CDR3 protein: CASREGAWGYTF. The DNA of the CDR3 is TGTGCCAGCAGAGAGGGGGCGTGGGGCTACACCTTC.